These T cell receptor beta chains were read from a single sample in a study of blood T cells in healthy people across ages. TCRdb called the 5' RACE reads again in MiXCR, with one record for every CDR3 protein. The sample consists of about a million distinct CDR3 sequences, more than 30% of them appearing once. Sequences were obtained from blood. All receptors come from a man younger than 35 in good health. Each CDR3 is given with its conserved first and last residue. The order of the fields is V gene, clone size, D gene, CDR3 length, J gene, CDR3 DNA, CDR3 protein. D genes are given only for firm matches. The size entry is marked missing in some rows and otherwise reads once, few, many or a size class.

>TRBV13|NA|NA|16|TRBJ1-3
TGTGCCAGCAGCCATACAGAGGGAGGTTCTGGAAACACCATATATTTT
CASSHTEGGSGNTIYF
>TRBV20-1|once|TRBD2|16|TRBJ2-5
TGCAGTGCTAATGCCCACGGGGGGAACTCCTACAATGAGCAGTACTTC
CSANAHGGNSYNEQYF
>TRBV4-3|NA|NA|14|TRBJ1-1
TGCGCCAGCAGCCAAGATTTAGGGAGCACTGAAGCTTTCTTT
CASSQDLGSTEAFF
>TRBV28|few|TRBD2|16|TRBJ2-3
TGTGCCAGCAGTTTGCCGGTAGCGGGGTTTGGAGATACGCAGTATTTT
CASSLPVAGFGDTQYF
>TRBV27|few|TRBD1|13|TRBJ2-2
TGTGCCAGCAAAGACAGGGTCTCCGGGGAGCTGTTTTTT
CASKDRVSGELFF
>TRBV27|few|NA|15|TRBJ2-3
TGTGCCAGCAGTTTTGCGGGGAGGTACACAGATACGCAGTATTTT
CASSFAGRYTDTQYF
>TRBV20-1|many|NA|10|TRBJ2-1
TGCAGCGCTCAAGATTATGAGCAGTTCTTC
CSAQDYEQFF
>TRBV20-1|NA|TRBD1|16|TRBJ1-1
TGCAGTGGGGGAGGGAGACGGACAGGCTTGAACACTGAAGCTTTCTTT
CSGGGRRTGLNTEAFF
>TRBV5-1|few|NA|14|TRBJ2-5
TGCGCCAGCAGCTCCCGGGACTTTCAAGAGACCCAGTACTTC
CASSSRDFQETQYF
>TRBV6-5|NA|NA|13|TRBJ2-1
TGTGCCAGCACTCAGGGTGCCCCCAATGAGCAGTTCTTC
CASTQGAPNEQFF